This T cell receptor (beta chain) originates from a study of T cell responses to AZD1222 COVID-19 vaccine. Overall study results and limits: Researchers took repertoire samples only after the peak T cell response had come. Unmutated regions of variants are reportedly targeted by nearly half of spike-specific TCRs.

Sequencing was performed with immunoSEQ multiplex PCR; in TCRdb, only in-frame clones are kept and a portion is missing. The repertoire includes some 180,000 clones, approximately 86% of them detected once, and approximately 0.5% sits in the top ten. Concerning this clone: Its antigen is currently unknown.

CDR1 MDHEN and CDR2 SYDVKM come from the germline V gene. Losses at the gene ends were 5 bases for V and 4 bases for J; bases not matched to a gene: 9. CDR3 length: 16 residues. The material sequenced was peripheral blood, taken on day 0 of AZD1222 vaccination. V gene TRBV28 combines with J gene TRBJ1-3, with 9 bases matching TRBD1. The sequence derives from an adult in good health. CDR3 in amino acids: CASSPFGTGIGNTIYF. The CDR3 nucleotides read TGTGCCAGCAGTCCCTTCGGGACAGGGATAGGAAACACCATATATTTT.